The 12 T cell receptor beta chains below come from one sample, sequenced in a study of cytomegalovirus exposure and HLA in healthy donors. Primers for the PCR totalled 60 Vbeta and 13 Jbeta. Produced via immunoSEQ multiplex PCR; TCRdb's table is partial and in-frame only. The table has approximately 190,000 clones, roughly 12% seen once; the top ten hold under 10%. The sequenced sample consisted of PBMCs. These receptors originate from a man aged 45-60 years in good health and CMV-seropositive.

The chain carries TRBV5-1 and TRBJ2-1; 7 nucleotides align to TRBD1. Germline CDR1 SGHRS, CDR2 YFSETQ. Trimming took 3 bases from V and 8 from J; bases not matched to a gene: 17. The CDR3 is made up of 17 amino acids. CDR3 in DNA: TGCGCCAGCAGCTCTCTAAACAGGGGAAATATAGGGTATGAGCAGTTCTTC. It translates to CASSSLNRGNIGYEQFF. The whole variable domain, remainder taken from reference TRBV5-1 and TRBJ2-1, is KAGVTQTPRYLIKTRGQQVTLSCSPISGHRSVSWYQQTPGQGLQFLFEYFSETQRNKGNFPGRFSGRQFSNSRSEMNVSTLELGDSALYLCASSSLNRGNIGYEQFFGPGTRLTVL.

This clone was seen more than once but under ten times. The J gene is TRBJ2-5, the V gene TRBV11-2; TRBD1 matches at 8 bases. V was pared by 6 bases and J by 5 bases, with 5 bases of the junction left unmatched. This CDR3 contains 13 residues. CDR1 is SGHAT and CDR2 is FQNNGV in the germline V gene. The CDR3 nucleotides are TGTGCCAGCAGGGGACAGGCCGGGGAGACCCAGTACTTC. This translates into CASRGQAGETQYF.

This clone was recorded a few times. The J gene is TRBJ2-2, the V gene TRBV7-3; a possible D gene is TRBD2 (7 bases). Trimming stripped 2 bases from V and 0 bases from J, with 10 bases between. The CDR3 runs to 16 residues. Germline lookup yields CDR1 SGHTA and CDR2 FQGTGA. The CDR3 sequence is CASSLGGAPNTGELFF. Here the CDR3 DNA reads TGTGCCAGCAGCTTAGGGGGGGCCCCGAACACCGGGGAGCTGTTTTTT.

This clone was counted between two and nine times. CDR3 coding DNA: TGTGCCAGCAGTCTAACCGGCGGGGGGGCCCCCGGTGGCTACAATGAGCAGTTCTTC. This encodes CASSLTGGGAPGGYNEQFF. The chain links TRBV28 to TRBJ2-1; 9 bases are a match to TRBD2. Germline CDR1 and CDR2: MDHEN and SYDVKM. The V gene end was trimmed by 5 bases and the J gene end by 3 bases; junction bases not matched to a gene: 17. The CDR3 runs to 19 residues.

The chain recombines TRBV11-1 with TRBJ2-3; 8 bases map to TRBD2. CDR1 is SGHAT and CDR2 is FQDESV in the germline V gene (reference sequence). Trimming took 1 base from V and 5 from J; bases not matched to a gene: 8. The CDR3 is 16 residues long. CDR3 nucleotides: TGTGCCAGCAGCTTAGTGGCGGGGGGTGGAGTAGATACGCAGTATTTT. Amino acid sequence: CASSLVAGGGVDTQYF.

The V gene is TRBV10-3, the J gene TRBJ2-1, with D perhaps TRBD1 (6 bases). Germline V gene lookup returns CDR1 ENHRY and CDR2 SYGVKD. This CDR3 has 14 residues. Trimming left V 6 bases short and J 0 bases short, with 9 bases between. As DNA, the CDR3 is TGTGCCATCAGCTTAGGGGGCTCCTACAATGAGCAGTTCTTC. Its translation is CAISLGGSYNEQFF.

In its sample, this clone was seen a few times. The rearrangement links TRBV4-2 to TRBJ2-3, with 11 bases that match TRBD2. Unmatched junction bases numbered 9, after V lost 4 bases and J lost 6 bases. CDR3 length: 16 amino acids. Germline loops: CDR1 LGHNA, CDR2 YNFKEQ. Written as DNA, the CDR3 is TGTGCCAGCAGCCGCCTATCAGCTAGCGGGGGGGATACGCAGTATTTT. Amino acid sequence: CASSRLSASGGDTQYF.

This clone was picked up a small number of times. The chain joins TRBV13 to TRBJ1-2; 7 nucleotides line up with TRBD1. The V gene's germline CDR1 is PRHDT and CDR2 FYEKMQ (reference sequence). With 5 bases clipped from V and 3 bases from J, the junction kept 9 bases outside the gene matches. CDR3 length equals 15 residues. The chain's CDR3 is CASSRATGTDYGYTF. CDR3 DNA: TGTGCCAGCAGCCGCGCGACAGGGACTGACTATGGCTACACCTTC.

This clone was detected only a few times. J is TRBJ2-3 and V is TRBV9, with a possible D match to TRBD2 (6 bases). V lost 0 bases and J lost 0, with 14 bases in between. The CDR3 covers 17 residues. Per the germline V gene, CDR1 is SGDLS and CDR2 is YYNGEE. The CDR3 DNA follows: TGTGCCAGCAGCGTAGGGGGCGCGGGGCCCAGCACAGATACGCAGTATTTT. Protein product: CASSVGGAGPSTDTQYF.

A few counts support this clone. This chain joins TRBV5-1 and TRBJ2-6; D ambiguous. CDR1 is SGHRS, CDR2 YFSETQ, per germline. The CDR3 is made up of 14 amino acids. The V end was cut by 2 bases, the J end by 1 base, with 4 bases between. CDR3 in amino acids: CASSFESGANVLTF. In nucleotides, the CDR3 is TGCGCCAGCAGCTTTGAGTCTGGGGCCAACGTCCTGACTTTC.

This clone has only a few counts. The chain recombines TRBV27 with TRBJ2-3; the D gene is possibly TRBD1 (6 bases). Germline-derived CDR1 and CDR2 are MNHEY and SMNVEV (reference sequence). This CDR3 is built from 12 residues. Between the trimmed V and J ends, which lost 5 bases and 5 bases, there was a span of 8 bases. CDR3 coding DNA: TGTGCCAGCAGTCCCAGGGGAGATACGCAGTATTTT. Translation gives CASSPRGDTQYF.

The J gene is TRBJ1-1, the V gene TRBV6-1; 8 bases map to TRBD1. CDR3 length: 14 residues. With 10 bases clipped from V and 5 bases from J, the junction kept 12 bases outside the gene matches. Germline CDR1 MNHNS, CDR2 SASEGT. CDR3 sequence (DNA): TGTGCCACAGCATTGGACAGGGTAGTGACTGAAGCTTTCTTT. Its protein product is CATALDRVVTEAFF.